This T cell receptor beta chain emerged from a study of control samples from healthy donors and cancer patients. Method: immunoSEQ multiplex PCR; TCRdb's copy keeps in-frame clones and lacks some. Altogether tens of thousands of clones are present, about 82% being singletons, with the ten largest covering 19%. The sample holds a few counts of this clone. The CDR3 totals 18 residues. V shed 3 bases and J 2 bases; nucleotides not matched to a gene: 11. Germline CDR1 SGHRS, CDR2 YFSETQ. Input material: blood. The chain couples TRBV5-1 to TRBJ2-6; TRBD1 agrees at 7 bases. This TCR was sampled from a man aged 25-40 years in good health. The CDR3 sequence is CASSSKTGWDAGANVLTF. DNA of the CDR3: TGCGCCAGCAGCTCCAAGACAGGGTGGGATGCTGGGGCCAACGTCCTGACTTTC.